This TCR beta chain was captured in a study of blood T cell repertoires in COVID-19. On the study more broadly: Symptom resolution, clearance, or two negative PCRs marked the recovered donors of Cohort 3. Acute-phase and convalescent COVID-19 samples originated in the United States, Italy and Spain.

V shed 4 bases, J shed 5 bases, and the junction held 14 bases outside the gene matches. CDR1 is LGHNA, CDR2 YNFKEQ, per germline. There are 16 residues in the CDR3. The data were produced by immunoSEQ multiplex PCR, yet TCRdb's version contains in-frame clones alone and is incomplete. The sample shows 200,000 to 250,000 clones, 80% to 90% of them seen only once. Adults between about 18 and 89 years of age took part from 20 to 25 US areas. The chain couples TRBV4-2 to TRBJ2-7; 7 bases agree with TRBD2. Sequenced material: PBMCs or T cells enriched from blood (not recorded which). The receptor comes from a woman between 50 and 59 years old in a cohort exposed to, infected with or recovered from COVID-19 (not recorded which). The CDR3 DNA reads TGTGCCAGCAGCCTCCCAAAGGGAGGGAACCGGGACGAGCAGTACTTC. Protein: CASSLPKGGNRDEQYF.